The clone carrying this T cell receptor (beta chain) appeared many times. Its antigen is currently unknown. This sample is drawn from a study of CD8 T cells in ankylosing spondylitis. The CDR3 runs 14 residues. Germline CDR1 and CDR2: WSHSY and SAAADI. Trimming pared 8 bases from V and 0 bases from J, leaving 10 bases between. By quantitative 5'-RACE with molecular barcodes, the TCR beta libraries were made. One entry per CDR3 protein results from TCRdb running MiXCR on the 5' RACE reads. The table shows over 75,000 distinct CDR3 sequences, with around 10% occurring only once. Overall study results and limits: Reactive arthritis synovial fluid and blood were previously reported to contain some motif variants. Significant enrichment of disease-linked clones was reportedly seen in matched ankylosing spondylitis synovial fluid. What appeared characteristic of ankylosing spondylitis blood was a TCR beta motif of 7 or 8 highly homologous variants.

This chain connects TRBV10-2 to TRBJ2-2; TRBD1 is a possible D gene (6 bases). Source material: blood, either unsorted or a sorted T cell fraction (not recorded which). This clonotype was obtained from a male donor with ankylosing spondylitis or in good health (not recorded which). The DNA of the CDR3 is TGCGCCAGCGGTAACAGGGCGAACACCGGGGAGCTGTTTTTT. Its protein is CASGNRANTGELFF.